The clone carrying this TCR beta chain showed up just a few times. Time point of the sample: sample taken at primary tumor resection. In each case, whole RNA from tumor, nontumor lung or frozen PBMC was sequenced unsorted. The donors were more than 70 patients with non-small cell lung cancer that was early-stage and untreated. TCRdb re-called the 5' RACE reads through MiXCR, storing one row per CDR3 protein. The repertoire holds approximately 40,000 distinct CDR3 sequences, with less than 5.5% as singletons. This specimen comes from a study of spatial heterogeneity in lung cancer. This CDR3 contains 15 residues. The trim removed 4 bases at V and 0 bases at J, leaving 5 bases unmatched. Per the germline V gene, CDR1 is LNHDA and CDR2 is SQIVND (reference sequence).

The chain couples TRBV19 to TRBJ1-2; the match to TRBD1 covers 7 bases. The TCR was taken from a female donor with early-stage non-small cell lung cancer. The sequencing here drew on PBMCs, taken at surgery. The CDR3 reads CASSTNRGANYGYTF. The CDR3 region has the DNA TGTGCCAGTAGTACCAACAGGGGAGCTAACTATGGCTACACCTTC.